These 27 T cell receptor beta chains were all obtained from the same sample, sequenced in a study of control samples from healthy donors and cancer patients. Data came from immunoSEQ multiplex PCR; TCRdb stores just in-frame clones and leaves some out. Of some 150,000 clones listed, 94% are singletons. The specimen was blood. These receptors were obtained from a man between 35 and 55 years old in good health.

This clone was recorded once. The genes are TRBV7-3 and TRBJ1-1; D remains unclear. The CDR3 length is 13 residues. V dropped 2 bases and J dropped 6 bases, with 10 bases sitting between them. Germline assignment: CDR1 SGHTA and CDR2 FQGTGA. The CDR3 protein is CASSLWPGAEAFF. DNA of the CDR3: TGTGCCAGCAGCTTATGGCCCGGCGCTGAAGCTTTCTTT.

The CDR3 spells CASSSRRDEPYEQYF. CDR3 DNA sequence: TGTGCCAGCAGCTCTCGGAGGGACGAGCCTTACGAGCAGTACTTC. The rearrangement uses TRBV9 and TRBJ2-7; TRBD2 might be the D (6 bases). Germline V CDR1 and CDR2: SGDLS, YYNGEE. The CDR3 spans 15 residues. Trimming took off 4 bases at V and 4 bases at J, with 18 bases between the two ends.

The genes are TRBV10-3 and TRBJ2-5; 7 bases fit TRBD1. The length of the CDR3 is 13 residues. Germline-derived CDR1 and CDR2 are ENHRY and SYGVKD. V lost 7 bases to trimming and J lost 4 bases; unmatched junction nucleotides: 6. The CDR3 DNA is TGTGCCATCATGTCGGCAGGGGGAGAGACCCAGTACTTC. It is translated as CAIMSAGGETQYF.

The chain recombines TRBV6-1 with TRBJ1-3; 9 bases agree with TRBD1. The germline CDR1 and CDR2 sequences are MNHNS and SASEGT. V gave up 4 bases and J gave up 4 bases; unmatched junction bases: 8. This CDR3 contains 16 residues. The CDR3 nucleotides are TGTGCCAGCAGTGCAACACAGGGGGCCGGAGGAAACACCATATATTTT. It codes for CASSATQGAGGNTIYF.

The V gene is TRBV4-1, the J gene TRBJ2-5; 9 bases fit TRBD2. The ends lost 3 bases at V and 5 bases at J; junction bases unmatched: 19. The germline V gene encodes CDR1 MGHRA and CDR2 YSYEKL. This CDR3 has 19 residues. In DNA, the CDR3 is TGCGCCAGCAGCCATCCCCGGGGAACTAGCGGGTCTCCCGGGGAGACCCAGTACTTC. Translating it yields CASSHPRGTSGSPGETQYF.

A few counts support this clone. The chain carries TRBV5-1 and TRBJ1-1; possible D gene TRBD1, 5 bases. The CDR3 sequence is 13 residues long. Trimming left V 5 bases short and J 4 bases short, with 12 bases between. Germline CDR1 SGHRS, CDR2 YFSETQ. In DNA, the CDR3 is TGCGCCAGCAGTTTCTGGGGCGGCACTGAAGCTTTCTTT. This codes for CASSFWGGTEAFF.

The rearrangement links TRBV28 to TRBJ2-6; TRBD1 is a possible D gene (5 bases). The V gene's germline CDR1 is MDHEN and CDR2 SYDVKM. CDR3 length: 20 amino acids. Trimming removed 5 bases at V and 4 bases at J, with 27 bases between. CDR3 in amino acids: CASSKRAMRQGRTGANVLTF. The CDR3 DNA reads TGTGCCAGCAGTAAACGGGCAATGCGGCAGGGAAGAACCGGGGCCAACGTCCTGACTTTC.

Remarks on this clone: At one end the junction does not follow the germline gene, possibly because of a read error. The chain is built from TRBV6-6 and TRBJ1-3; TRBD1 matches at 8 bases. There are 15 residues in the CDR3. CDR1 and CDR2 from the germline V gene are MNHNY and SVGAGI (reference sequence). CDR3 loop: CASTRTGSSENTIYF. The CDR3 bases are TGTGCCAGCACCAGGACAGGGTCCTCTGAAAACACCATATATTTT.

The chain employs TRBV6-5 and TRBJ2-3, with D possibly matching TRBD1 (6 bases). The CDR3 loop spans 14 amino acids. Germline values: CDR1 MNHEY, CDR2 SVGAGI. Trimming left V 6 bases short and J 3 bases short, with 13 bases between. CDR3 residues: CASRGERGTDTQYF. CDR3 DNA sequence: TGTGCCAGCAGGGGAGAGAGGGGGACAGATACGCAGTATTTT.

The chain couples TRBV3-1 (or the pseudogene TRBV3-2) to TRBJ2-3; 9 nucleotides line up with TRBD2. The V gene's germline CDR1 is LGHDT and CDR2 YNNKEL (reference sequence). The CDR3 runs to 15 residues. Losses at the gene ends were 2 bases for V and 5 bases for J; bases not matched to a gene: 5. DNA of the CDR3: TGTGCCAGCAGCCAATTAGCGGGGGTGGGAGATACGCAGTATTTT. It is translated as CASSQLAGVGDTQYF.

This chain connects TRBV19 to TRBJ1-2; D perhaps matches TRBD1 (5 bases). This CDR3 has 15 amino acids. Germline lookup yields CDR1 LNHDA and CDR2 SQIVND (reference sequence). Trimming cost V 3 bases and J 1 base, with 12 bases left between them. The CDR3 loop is CASSILTGLNYGYTF. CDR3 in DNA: TGTGCCAGTAGTATCCTAACAGGCCTTAACTATGGCTACACCTTC.

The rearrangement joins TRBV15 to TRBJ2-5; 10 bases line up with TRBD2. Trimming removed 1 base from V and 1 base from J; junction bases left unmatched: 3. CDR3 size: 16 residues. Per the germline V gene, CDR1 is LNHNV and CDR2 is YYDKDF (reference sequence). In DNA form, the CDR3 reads TGTGCCACCAGCAGAGTTAGCGGGAGGCTCCAAGAGACCCAGTACTTC. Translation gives CATSRVSGRLQETQYF.

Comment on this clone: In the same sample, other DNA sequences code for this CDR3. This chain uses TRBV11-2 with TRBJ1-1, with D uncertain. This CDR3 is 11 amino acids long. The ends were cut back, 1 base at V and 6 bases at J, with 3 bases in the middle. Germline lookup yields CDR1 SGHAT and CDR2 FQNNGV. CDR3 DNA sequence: TGTGCCAGCAGCTTAGGGGCTGAAGCTTTCTTT. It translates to CASSLGAEAFF.

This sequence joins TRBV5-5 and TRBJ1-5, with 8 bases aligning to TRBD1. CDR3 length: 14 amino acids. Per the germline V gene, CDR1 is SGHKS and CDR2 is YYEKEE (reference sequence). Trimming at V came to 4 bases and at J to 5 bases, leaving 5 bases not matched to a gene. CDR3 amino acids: CASSLGTGDQPQHF. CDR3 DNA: TGTGCCAGCAGCCTAGGGACAGGAGATCAGCCCCAGCATTTT.

CDR3 DNA: TGTGCCAGCAGCCAAGTCGACGAAAAACTGTTTTTT. Its protein product is CASSQVDEKLFF. The gene calls are TRBV14 and TRBJ1-4; D gene uncertain. Germline V gene lookup returns CDR1 SGHDN and CDR2 FVKESK. V was clipped by 1 base and J by 8 bases, with 5 bases between them. The CDR3 consists of 12 residues.

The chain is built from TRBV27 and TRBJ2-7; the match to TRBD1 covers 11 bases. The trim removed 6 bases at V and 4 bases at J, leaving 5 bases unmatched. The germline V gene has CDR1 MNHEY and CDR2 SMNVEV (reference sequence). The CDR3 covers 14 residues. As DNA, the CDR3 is TGTGCCAGCAGCCGGACAGGGGGCTGGTACGAGCAGTACTTC. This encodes CASSRTGGWYEQYF.

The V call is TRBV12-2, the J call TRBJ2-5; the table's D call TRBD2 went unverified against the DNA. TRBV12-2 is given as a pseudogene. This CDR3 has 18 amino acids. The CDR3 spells CASPEGRTSGGGIETQYF. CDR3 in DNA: TGTGCAAGTCCCGAGGGGCGGACTAGCGGGGGGGGGATCGAGACCCAGTACTTC.

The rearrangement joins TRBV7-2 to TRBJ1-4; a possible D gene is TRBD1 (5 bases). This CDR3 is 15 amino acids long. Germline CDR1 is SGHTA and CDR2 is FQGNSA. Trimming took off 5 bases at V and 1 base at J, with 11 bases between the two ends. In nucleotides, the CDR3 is TGTGCCAGCAGCCCAGCCGGGGGAACTAATGAAAAACTGTTTTTT. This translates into CASSPAGGTNEKLFF.

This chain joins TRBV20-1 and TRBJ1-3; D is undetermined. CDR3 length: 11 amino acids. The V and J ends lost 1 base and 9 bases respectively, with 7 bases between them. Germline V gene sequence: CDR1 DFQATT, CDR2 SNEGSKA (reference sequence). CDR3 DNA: TGCAGTGCTAGAGGCTATTCCACCATATATTTT. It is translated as CSARGYSTIYF.

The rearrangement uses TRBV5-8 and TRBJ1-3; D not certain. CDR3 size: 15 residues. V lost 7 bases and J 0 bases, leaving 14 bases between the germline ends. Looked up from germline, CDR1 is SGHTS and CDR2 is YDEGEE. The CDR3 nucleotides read TGTGCCAGCGGCCGCACGGGGAGCTCTGGAAACACCATATATTTT. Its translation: CASGRTGSSGNTIYF. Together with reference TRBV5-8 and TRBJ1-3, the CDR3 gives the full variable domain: EAGVTQSPTHLIKTRGQQATLRCSPISGHTSVYWYQQALGLGLQFLLWYDEGEERNRGNFPPRFSGRQFPNYSSELNVNALELEDSALYLCASGRTGSSGNTIYFGEGSWLTVV.

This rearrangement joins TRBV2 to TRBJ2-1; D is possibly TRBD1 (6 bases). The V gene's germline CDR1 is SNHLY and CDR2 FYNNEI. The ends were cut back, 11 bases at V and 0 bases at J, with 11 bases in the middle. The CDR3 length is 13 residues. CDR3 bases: TGTGCCGGCCGGACAGACTCCTACAATGAGCAGTTCTTC. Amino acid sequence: CAGRTDSYNEQFF.

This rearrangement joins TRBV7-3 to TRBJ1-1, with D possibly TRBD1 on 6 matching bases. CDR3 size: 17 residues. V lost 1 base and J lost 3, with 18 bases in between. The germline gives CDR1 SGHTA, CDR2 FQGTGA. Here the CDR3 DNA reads TGTGCCAGCAGCTTAAAGGGGACAAGTGGGGAGGACACTGAAGCTTTCTTT. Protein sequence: CASSLKGTSGEDTEAFF.

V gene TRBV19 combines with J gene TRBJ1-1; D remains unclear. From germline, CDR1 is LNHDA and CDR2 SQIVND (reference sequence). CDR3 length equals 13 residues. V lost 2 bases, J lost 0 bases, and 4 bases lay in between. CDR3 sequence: CASSITVNTEAFF. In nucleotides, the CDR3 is TGTGCCAGTAGTATAACGGTGAACACTGAAGCTTTCTTT.

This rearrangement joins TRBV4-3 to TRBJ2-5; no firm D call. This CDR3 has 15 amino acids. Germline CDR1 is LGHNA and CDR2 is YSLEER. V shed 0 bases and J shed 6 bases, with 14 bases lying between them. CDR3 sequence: CASSQDHDLSQTQYF. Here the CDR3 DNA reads TGCGCCAGCAGCCAAGACCACGATTTGAGTCAGACCCAGTACTTC.

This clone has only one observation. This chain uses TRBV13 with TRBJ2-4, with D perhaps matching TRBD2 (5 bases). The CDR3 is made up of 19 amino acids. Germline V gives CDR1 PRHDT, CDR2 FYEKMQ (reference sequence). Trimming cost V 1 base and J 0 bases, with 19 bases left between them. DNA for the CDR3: TGTGCCAGCAGCTTAGTTGGCAGAGGGCTTAGCCTAGCCAAAAACATTCAGTACTTC. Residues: CASSLVGRGLSLAKNIQYF.

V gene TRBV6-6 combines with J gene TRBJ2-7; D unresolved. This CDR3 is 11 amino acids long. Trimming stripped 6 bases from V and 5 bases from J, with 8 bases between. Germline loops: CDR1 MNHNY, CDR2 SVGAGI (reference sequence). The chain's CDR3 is CASRNVDEQYF. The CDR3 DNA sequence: TGTGCCAGCAGAAATGTGGACGAGCAGTACTTC.

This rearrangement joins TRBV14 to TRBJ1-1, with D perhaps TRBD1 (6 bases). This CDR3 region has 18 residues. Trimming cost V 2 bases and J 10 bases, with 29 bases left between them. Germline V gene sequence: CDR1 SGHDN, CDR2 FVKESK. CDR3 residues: CASSQPEHRVDFFVGAFF. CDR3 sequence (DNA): TGTGCCAGCAGCCAACCGGAACACAGGGTGGATTTTTTTGTAGGAGCTTTCTTT.